The present T cell receptor (beta chain) was sequenced within a study of T cells in Graves' hyperthyroidism and ophthalmopathy. Only a few counts were recorded for this clonotype. Its matching antigen is unknown. Findings and caveats of the study: Most clonotypes expanded in thyroid above 0.001 were likewise present in blood. By a 13 V-J model, ophthalmopathy was set apart from stable hyperthyroidism.

Pregnant or lactating patients were excluded, as were those with uncontrolled infection or other autoimmune disease. In making diagnoses, clinical symptoms, serum thyroxine and TRAb, thyroid ultrasound and orbital computed tomography were all used. Template material for amplifying TCR beta CDR3 regions consisted of RNA transcripts. Initially, a first-round RT-PCR of the TCR CDR3 employed the HTBI primer set. MiXCR, applied by TCRdb to the multiplex PCR reads, yields one record per CDR3 protein. Of some 510,000 distinct CDR3 sequences listed, more than 45% were seen once; the top ten hold 8% to 8.5%. The TCR was taken from a woman between 18 and 29 years old with Graves' hyperthyroidism. Sample: peripheral blood or thyroid tissue (not recorded which).

In DNA form, the CDR3 reads TGTGCCAGCCAGGACAGGGTAGGACAGCCCCAGCATTTT. Translated: CASQDRVGQPQHF. J is TRBJ1-5 and V is TRBV6-6; 8 positions match TRBD1. V trimming: 8 bases; J trimming: 7 bases; junction bases outside the gene matches: 7. This CDR3 has 13 amino acids. The V gene's germline CDR1 is MNHNY and CDR2 SVGAGI (reference sequence).